These 15 T cell receptor beta chains originate from one sample sequenced in a study of Ad26.COV2.S vaccination and SARS-CoV-2 variants. Sample treatment: over 15 received Ad26.COV2.S at low or high dose, single or two shots; roughly five received placebo; per-sample allocation not given. Day 63 following the first vaccine or placebo injection was when the samples were taken. TCRdb's table, derived via immunoSEQ multiplex PCR, lists solely in-frame clones and lacks some. Here the sample spans roughly 350,000 clones, roughly 87% being singletons. Sample: peripheral blood, taken in a trial of Ad26.COV2.S vaccine versus placebo. The source of these receptors is a person between 18 and 65 years old who received the Ad26.COV2.S COVID-19 vaccine or a placebo.

The chain is built from TRBV6-1 and TRBJ2-2, with D perhaps TRBD2 (6 bases). The V end was cut by 4 bases, the J end by 1 base, with 16 bases between. The CDR3 runs 17 residues. Germline V gene data show CDR1 as MNHNS and CDR2 as SASEGT. The CDR3 DNA follows: TGTGCCAGCAGTGGGCCAGCTGGGCGGGGGAACACCGGGGAGCTGTTTTTT. It is translated as CASSGPAGRGNTGELFF.

The V and J genes are TRBV12-5 and TRBJ2-7, with 9 bases identical to TRBD1. V was pared by 1 base and J by 3 bases, with 10 bases of the junction left unmatched. The germline V gene encodes CDR1 LGHNT and CDR2 FRNRAP. The CDR3 length is 17 residues. The CDR3 region is CASGLAYSGTGIYEQYF. The CDR3 nucleotides are TGTGCTAGTGGTTTGGCTTACTCCGGGACAGGGATCTACGAGCAGTACTTC.

The gene calls are TRBV5-1 and TRBJ2-1; 9 bases match TRBD1. Germline-derived CDR1 and CDR2 are SGHRS and YFSETQ. The V segment lost 2 bases and the J segment 8 bases; nucleotides outside the gene matches: 11. The CDR3 extends over 16 amino acids. The CDR3 sequence is CASSLQGAPVVDEQFF. CDR3 DNA sequence: TGCGCCAGCAGCTTACAGGGGGCGCCGGTTGTCGATGAGCAGTTCTTC.

This rearrangement joins TRBV4-1 to TRBJ2-2, with TRBD1 as a possible D gene (5 bases). Between the trimmed V and J ends, which lost 5 bases and 6 bases, there was a span of 16 bases. The CDR3 loop spans 15 amino acids. Germline CDR1 MGHRA, CDR2 YSYEKL. The CDR3 loop is CASSLQVLKSGELFF. CDR3 DNA sequence: TGCGCCAGCAGCTTACAGGTATTGAAGTCCGGGGAGCTGTTTTTT.

The chain links TRBV7-8 to TRBJ1-1; 8 bases map to TRBD1. This CDR3 spans 15 amino acids. J lost 4 bases, V lost 7 bases, and 11 bases had no gene match. Germline assignment: CDR1 SGHVS and CDR2 FQNEAQ. In DNA, the CDR3 is TGTGCCAGCACTCACAGGGGGGGCTTTGGCACTGAAGCTTTCTTT. As protein: CASTHRGGFGTEAFF. The full variable domain, its missing parts supplied by reference TRBV7-8 and TRBJ1-1, is GAGVSQSPRYKVAKRGQDVALRCDPISGHVSLFWYQQALGQGPEFLTYFQNEAQLDKSGLPSDRFFAERPEGSVSTLKIQRTQQEDSAVYLCASTHRGGFGTEAFFGQGTRLTVV.

The chain uses TRBV6-5 and TRBJ2-3; D not resolved. V was clipped by 0 bases and J by 2 bases, with 12 bases between them. Germline CDR1 reads MNHEY; CDR2 reads SVGAGI. The length of the CDR3 is 16 residues. CDR3 DNA sequence: TGTGCCAGCAGTTACTCCGAGTTTTTACTCACAGATACGCAGTATTTT. Protein: CASSYSEFLLTDTQYF.

In regard to this clone: One end of the junction does not line up with germline, which may come from a read error. The genes are TRBV3-1 (or the pseudogene TRBV3-2) and TRBJ1-3, with 11 bases aligning to TRBD1. Germline CDR1 LGHDT, CDR2 YNNKEL (reference sequence). This CDR3 region has 15 residues. In DNA, the CDR3 is TGTGCCAGCAGCCAATTGGGGACAGGGGGAAATACCATATATTTT. It yields the protein CASSQLGTGGNTIYF.

This clone showed up just a few times. The chain's CDR3 is CASSLDAYLADTQYF. The CDR3 DNA follows: TGTGCCAGCAGCTTGGACGCCTATCTGGCAGATACGCAGTATTTT. The chain is built from TRBV7-3 and TRBJ2-3; D is uncertain. The CDR3 length is 15 residues. V was pared by 3 bases and J by 4 bases, with 14 bases between. Germline CDR1 SGHTA, CDR2 FQGTGA. Filled out from reference TRBV7-3 and TRBJ2-3, the complete variable domain reads GAGVSQTPSNKVTEKGKYVELRCDPISGHTALYWYRQSLGQGPEFLIYFQGTGAADDSGLPNDRFFAVRPEGSVSTLKIQRTERGDSAVYLCASSLDAYLADTQYFGPGTRLTVL.

The chain employs TRBV18 and TRBJ1-1, with D unresolved. Per the germline V gene, CDR1 is KGHSH and CDR2 is LQKENI. V was cut by 2 bases and J by 2 bases, with 9 bases left in between. CDR3 length: 14 residues. The CDR3: CASSPGPPNTEAFF. The CDR3 DNA reads TGTGCCAGCTCACCAGGGCCCCCAAACACTGAAGCTTTCTTT.

This clone was seen just once. The chain uses TRBV4-1 and TRBJ1-3; unclear D gene. The germline V and J ends were trimmed by 4 bases and 9 bases, with 7 bases remaining between them. The CDR3 covers 11 residues. Germline loops: CDR1 MGHRA, CDR2 YSYEKL. As DNA, the CDR3 is TGCGCCAGCAGCCCAGACGGCACCATATATTTT. Its translation is CASSPDGTIYF.

V gene TRBV4-2 combines with J gene TRBJ2-3, with 9 bases lining up with TRBD2. This CDR3 is 16 amino acids long. In germline, CDR1 is LGHNA, CDR2 YNFKEQ. Losses at the gene ends were 1 base for V and 4 bases for J; bases not matched to a gene: 6. The CDR3 spells CASSQGVASGADTQYF. The CDR3 nucleotides read TGTGCCAGCAGCCAAGGGGTTGCTAGCGGGGCAGATACGCAGTATTTT.

Comments on this clone: Distinct nucleotide sequences in the sample also encode this CDR3. The chain employs TRBV29-1 and TRBJ1-1, with a tentative D call TRBD1 (5 bases). The germline V gene encodes CDR1 SQVTM and CDR2 ANQGSEA. The V gene lost 1 base and the J gene lost 1 base, with 7 bases spanning the gap. The CDR3 runs 13 residues. The CDR3 DNA reads as TGCAGCGTTGAAGGCAGGGCGAACACTGAAGCTTTCTTT. Its protein is CSVEGRANTEAFF.

This clone was detected once. This rearrangement joins TRBV27 to TRBJ2-4, with 9 bases matching TRBD1. This CDR3 region has 15 residues. The junction had 8 bases not matched to a gene; V was cut back by 4 bases and J by 7 bases. Germline assignment: CDR1 MNHEY and CDR2 SMNVEV (reference sequence). Written as DNA, the CDR3 is TGTGCCAGCAGTTACGGGGACAGGGCAGGGAACATTCAGTACTTC. The encoded protein is CASSYGDRAGNIQYF.

The chain is built from TRBV10-2 and TRBJ1-6; TRBD1 matches at 8 bases. This CDR3 comprises 16 residues. CDR1 WSHSY and CDR2 SAAADI come from the germline V gene. With V trimmed by 3 bases and J by 6 bases, 7 bases remained unmatched. In DNA, the CDR3 is TGCGCCAGCAGTGAATACTCAGGGGGCTCTAATTCACCCCTCCACTTT. This codes for CASSEYSGGSNSPLHF.

The chain joins TRBV7-9 to TRBJ1-1; D is perhaps TRBD1 (5 bases). This CDR3 has 15 amino acids. Trimming pared 4 bases from V and 0 bases from J, leaving 12 bases between. CDR1 is SEHNR, CDR2 FQNEAQ, per germline (reference sequence). The CDR3 DNA sequence: TGTGCCAGCAGCTCCGGGGGAAGAATGAACACTGAAGCTTTCTTT. The encoded protein is CASSSGGRMNTEAFF.